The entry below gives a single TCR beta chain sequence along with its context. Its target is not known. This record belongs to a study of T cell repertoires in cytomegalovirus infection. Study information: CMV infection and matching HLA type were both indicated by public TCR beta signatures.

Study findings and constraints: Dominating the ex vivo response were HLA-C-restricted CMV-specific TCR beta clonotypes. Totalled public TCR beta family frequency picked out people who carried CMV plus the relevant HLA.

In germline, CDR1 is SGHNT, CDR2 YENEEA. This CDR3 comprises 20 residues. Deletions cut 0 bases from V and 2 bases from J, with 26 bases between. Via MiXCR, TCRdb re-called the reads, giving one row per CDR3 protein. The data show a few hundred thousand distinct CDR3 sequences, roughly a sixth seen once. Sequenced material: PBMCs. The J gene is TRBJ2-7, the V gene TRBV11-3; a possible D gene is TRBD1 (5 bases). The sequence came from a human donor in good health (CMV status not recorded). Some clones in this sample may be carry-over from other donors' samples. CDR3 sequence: CASSLDQGAHKGREPYEQYF. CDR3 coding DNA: TGTGCCAGCAGCTTAGATCAAGGGGCGCACAAGGGGCGTGAACCCTACGAGCAGTACTTC.